This T cell receptor (beta chain) was sequenced in a study of cytomegalovirus exposure and HLA in healthy donors. The CDR3 has 16 residues. Per the germline V gene, CDR1 is LGHNA and CDR2 is YNFKEQ. J gave up 2 bases and V 4 bases, and 6 bases lay outside the gene matches. The PCR employed 60 Vbeta primers together with 13 Jbeta primers. Repertoires were generated with immunoSEQ multiplex PCR, while TCRdb's copy carries only in-frame clones and drops some. The table includes 90,000 to 110,000 clones, about 80% detected once. Findings of the study overall: Among TCR beta chains, those listed as cytomegalovirus-associated numbered about 160. Later work found that TCR association rates differed between HLA loci; DRB1 had the most and HLA-C the fewest. Within the data, a cluster of highly shared sequence variants was likely a sequencing artifact. According to an earlier analysis, most TCR beta V segments yielded productive rearrangements about 87% or about 30% of the time.

Turning to this clone: Its antigen is not identified.

Material for sequencing was PBMCs. The sequence came from a man aged 30-40 years in good health and CMV-seronegative. The chain recombines TRBV4-2 with TRBJ2-1, with TRBD2 matching over 9 bases. CDR3 nucleotide sequence: TGTGCCAGCAGCCCCGAGCGGGAGGCCCCCTACAATGAGCAGTTCTTC. Protein product: CASSPEREAPYNEQFF.